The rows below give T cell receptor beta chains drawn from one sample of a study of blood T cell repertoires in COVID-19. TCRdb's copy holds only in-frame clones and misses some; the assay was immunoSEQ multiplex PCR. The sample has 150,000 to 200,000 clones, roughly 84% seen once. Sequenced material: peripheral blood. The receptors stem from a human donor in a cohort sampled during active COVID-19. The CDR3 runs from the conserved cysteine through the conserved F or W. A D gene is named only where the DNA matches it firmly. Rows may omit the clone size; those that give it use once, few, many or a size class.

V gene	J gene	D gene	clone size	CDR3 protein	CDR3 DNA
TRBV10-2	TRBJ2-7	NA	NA	CASSLSYEQYF	TGCGCCAGCAGCCTTTCCTACGAGCAGTACTTC
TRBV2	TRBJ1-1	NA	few	CASSEPPAPRTEAFF	TGTGCCAGCAGTGAACCGCCGGCCCCGAGGACTGAAGCTTTCTTT
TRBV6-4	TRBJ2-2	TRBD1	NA	CASSPTGGAGELFF	TGTGCCAGCAGCCCGACAGGGGGGGCCGGGGAGCTGTTTTTT
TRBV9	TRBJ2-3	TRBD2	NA	CASSRTGGPGDTQYF	TGTGCCAGCAGCCGCACGGGGGGGCCGGGAGATACGCAGTATTTT
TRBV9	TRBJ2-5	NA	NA	CASSVATAAGQETQYF	TGTGCCAGCAGCGTAGCTACAGCGGCCGGACAAGAGACCCAGTACTTC
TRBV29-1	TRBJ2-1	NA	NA	CSVSPSSYNEQFF	TGCAGCGTTTCTCCCAGCTCCTACAATGAGCAGTTCTTC
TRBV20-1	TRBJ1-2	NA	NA	CSLRQNYTF	TGCAGTCTGAGGCAGAACTACACCTTC
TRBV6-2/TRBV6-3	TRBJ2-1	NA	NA	CASSLQGIVGNEQFF	TGTGCCAGCAGTTTACAGGGTATTGTGGGGAATGAGCAGTTCTTC
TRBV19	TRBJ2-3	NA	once	CASIAGTPRDTQYF	TGTGCCAGTATCGCCGGGACACCTAGAGATACGCAGTATTTT
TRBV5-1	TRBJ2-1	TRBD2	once	CASSSLAGQDNEQFF	TGCGCCAGCAGCTCCCTAGCGGGGCAAGACAATGAGCAGTTCTTC
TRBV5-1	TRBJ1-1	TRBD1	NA	CASSLGQGWDTEAFF	TGCGCCAGCAGCTTGGGACAGGGATGGGACACTGAAGCTTTCTTT
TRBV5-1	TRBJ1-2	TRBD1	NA	CASSLAGTGVYGYTF	TGCGCCAGCAGCTTGGCAGGGACAGGGGTTTATGGCTACACCTTC
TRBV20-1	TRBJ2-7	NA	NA	CSARGRFEQYF	TGCAGTGCTAGAGGCAGATTCGAGCAGTACTTC
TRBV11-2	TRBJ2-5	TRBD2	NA	CASSLERAGHQETQYF	TGTGCCAGCAGCTTAGAGAGAGCGGGGCACCAAGAGACCCAGTACTTC
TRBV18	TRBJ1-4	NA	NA	CASSPSGIANEKLFF	TGTGCCAGCTCACCATCAGGCATCGCTAATGAAAAACTGTTTTTT
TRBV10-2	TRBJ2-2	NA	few	CASSVNDRRNTGELFF	TGCGCCAGCAGTGTCAACGACAGGAGGAACACCGGGGAGCTGTTTTTT
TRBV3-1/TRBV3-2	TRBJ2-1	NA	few	CASSPRRGLYNEQFF	TGTGCCAGCAGCCCCCGCAGGGGTTTATACAATGAGCAGTTCTTC
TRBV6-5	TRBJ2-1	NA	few	CASSYRGNEQFF	TGTGCCAGCAGTTATAGGGGGAATGAGCAGTTCTTC
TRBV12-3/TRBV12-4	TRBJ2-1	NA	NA	CASSFGGYEQFF	TGTGCCAGCAGTTTCGGGGGATATGAGCAGTTCTTC
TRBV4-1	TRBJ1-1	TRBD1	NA	CASSQPGTGVEAFF	TGCGCCAGCAGCCAACCCGGTACAGGGGTTGAAGCTTTCTTT
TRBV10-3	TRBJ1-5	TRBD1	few	CAIRGDRSNSNQPQHF	TGTGCCATCAGGGGGGACAGATCGAATAGCAATCAGCCCCAGCATTTT
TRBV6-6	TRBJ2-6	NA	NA	CASSRDRAGANVLTF	TGTGCCAGCAGCCGCGACCGGGCTGGGGCCAACGTCCTGACTTTC
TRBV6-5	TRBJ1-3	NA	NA	CASSYWGPSGNTIYF	TGTGCCAGCAGTTACTGGGGGCCCTCTGGAAACACCATATATTTT
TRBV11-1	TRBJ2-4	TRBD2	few	CASSPLAGENIQYF	TGTGCCAGCAGCCCACTAGCGGGAGAAAACATTCAGTACTTC
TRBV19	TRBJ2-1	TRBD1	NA	CASTGTASYNEQFF	TGTGCCAGTACCGGGACAGCCTCCTACAATGAGCAGTTCTTC
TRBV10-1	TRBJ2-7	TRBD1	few	CASSGGTGSYEQYF	TGCGCCAGCAGTGGAGGGACAGGGAGCTACGAGCAGTACTTC